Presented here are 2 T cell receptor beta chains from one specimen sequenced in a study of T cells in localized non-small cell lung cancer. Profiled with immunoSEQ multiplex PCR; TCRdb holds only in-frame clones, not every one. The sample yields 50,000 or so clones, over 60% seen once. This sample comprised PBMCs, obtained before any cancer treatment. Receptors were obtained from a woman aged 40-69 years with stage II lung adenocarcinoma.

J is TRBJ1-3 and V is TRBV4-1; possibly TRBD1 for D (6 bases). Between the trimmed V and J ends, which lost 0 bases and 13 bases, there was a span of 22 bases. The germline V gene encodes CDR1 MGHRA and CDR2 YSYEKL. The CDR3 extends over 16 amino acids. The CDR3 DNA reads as TGCGCCAGCAGCCAAGATAGGGGAGGGGCCGGACAGAAAATATATTTT. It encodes CASSQDRGGAGQKIYF.

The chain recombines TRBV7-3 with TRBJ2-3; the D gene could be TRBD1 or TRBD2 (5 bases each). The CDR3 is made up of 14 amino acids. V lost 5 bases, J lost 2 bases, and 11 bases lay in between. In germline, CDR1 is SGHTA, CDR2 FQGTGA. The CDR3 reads CASSPRGVTDTQYF. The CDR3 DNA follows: TGTGCCAGCAGCCCTCGAGGGGTCACAGATACGCAGTATTTT.